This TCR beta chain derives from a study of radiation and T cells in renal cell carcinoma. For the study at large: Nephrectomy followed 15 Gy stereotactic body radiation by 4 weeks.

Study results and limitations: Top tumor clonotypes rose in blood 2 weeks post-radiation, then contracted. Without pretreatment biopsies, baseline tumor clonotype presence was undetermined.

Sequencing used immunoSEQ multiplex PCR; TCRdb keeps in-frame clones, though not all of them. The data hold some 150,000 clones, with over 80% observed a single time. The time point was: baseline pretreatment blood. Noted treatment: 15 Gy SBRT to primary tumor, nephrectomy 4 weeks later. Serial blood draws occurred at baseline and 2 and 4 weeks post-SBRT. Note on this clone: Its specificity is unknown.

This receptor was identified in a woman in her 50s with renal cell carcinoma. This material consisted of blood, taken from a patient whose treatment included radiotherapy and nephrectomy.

The CDR3 reads CASSVVEFYGYTF. CDR3 DNA sequence: TGTGCCAGCAGCGTAGTCGAATTCTATGGCTACACCTTC. This chain joins TRBV9 and TRBJ1-2; D is uncertain. Germline CDR1 reads SGDLS; CDR2 reads YYNGEE. V lost 0 bases and J 4 bases, leaving 7 bases between the germline ends. The CDR3 runs to 13 residues.